The 6 T cell receptor beta chains presented below share a single source sample, sequenced in a study of tumor and adjacent non-tumor tissue in lung cancer. Three rounds of nested PCR, following a modified ARM-PCR protocol, produced the TCRbeta library. TCRdb fed the multiplex PCR reads into MiXCR, producing one record per CDR3 protein. The repertoire holds about 93,000 distinct CDR3 sequences, with about 66% as singletons. No cell sorting was done before RNA was extracted from the tissue. What was sequenced was lung tumor tissue. Receptors were obtained from an older man with non-small cell lung cancer.

This clonotype showed up just once. An end of the junction does not agree with germline; a read error may underlie this. The gene calls are TRBV11-2 and TRBJ2-1; no clear D gene. CDR1 and CDR2 (germline): SGHAT, FQNNGV. This CDR3 has 14 amino acids. The CDR3 nucleotides read TGTGCCATCAGCTTAAGGGCTTGCACCGGTCCGCAGTTCTTC. It yields the protein CAISLRACTGPQFF.

The V and J genes are TRBV2 and TRBJ2-7; D is possibly TRBD1 (6 bases). The V gene's germline CDR1 is SNHLY and CDR2 FYNNEI. V was cut by 6 bases and J by 0 bases, with 15 bases left in between. This CDR3 has 15 amino acids. CDR3 protein: CASSPGTRSSYEQYF. In DNA, the CDR3 is TGTGCCAGCAGCCCCGGGACAAGGAGCTCCTACGAGCAGTACTTC.

This clonotype has at least ten counts. For the CDR3, the DNA is TGCGCCAGCAGCCGGGAAACAGGGGTGGGCACTGAAGCTTTCTTT. Its protein is CASSRETGVGTEAFF. This rearrangement joins TRBV5-1 to TRBJ1-1; 7 bases map to TRBD1. CDR3 length: 15 residues. V shed 4 bases, J shed 4 bases, and the junction held 10 bases outside the gene matches. Germline CDR1 and CDR2: SGHRS and YFSETQ.

A word on this clonotype: The conserved closing phenylalanine or tryptophan is absent in this CDR3, likely reflecting a read error. CDR3 protein: CTSSLEGWSEQYL. The CDR3 region has the DNA TGTACCAGCAGCTTGGAAGGCTGGTCGGAGCAGTACTTA. This chain connects TRBV11-3 to TRBJ2-7; D is undetermined. The V gene's germline CDR1 is SGHNT and CDR2 YENEEA. The CDR3 runs 13 residues.

This clonotype is a singleton in its sample. This rearrangement joins TRBV10-3 to TRBJ2-7; possible D gene TRBD2, 5 bases. The V and J ends lost 4 bases and 11 bases respectively, with 21 bases between them. The CDR3 spans 14 residues. Germline CDR1 reads ENHRY; CDR2 reads SYGVKD. The CDR3 sequence is CAISGSGSSYEEYF. In DNA form, the CDR3 reads TGTGCCATCAGTGGGAGCGGATCCTCCTATGAGGAGTACTTC.

Notes on this clonotype: Here the CDR3 omits its conserved ending phenylalanine or tryptophan, so a read error is the likely source. The genes are TRBV28 and TRBJ1-6; 8 nucleotides match TRBD1. Germline assignment: CDR1 MDHEN and CDR2 SYDVKM. The CDR3 sequence is 16 residues long. V trimming: 7 bases; J trimming: 7 bases; junction bases outside the gene matches: 12. The CDR3: CASNSPGQGNNSPLHL. CDR3 DNA: TGTGCCAGCAATTCCCCCGGACAGGGTAACAATTCACCCCTCCACTTA.